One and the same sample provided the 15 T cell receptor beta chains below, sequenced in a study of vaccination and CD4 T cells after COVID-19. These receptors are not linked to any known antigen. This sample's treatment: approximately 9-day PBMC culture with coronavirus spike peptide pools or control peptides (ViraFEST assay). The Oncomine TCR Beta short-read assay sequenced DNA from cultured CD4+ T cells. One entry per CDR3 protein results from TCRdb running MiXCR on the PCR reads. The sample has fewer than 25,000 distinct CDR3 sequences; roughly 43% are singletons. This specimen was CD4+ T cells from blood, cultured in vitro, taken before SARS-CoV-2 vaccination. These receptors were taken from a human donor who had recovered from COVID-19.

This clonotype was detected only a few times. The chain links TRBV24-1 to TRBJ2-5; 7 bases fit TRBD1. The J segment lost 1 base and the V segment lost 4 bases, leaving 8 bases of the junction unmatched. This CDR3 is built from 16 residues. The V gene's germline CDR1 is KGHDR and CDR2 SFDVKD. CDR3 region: CATSEAGTEIQETQYF. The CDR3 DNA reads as TGTGCCACCAGTGAAGCCGGGACAGAGATCCAAGAGACCCAGTACTTC.

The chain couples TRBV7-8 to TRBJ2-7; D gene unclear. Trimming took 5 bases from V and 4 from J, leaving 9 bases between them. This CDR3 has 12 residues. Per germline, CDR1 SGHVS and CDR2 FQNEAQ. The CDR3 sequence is CASSPMEYEQYF. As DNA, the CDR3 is TGTGCCAGCAGCCCCATGGAGTACGAGCAGTACTTC.

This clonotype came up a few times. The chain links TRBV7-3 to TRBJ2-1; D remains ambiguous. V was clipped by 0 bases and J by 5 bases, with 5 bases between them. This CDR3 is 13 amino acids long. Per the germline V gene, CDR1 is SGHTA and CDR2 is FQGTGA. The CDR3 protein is CASSLTGNNEQFF. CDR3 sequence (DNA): TGTGCCAGCAGCTTAACTGGAAACAATGAGCAGTTCTTC.

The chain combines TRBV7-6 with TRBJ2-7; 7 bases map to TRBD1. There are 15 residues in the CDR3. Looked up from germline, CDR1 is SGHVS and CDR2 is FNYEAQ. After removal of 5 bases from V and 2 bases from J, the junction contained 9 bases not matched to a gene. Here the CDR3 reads CASSPLRDSTYEQYF. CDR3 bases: TGTGCCAGCAGCCCTCTCCGGGACAGCACCTACGAGCAGTACTTC.

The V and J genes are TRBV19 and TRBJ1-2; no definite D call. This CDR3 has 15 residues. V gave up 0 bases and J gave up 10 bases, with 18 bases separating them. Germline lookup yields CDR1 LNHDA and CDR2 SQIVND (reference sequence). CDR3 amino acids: CASSIDSGSPDDYTF. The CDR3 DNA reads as TGTGCCAGTAGTATAGATTCTGGCAGCCCAGACGACTACACCTTC.

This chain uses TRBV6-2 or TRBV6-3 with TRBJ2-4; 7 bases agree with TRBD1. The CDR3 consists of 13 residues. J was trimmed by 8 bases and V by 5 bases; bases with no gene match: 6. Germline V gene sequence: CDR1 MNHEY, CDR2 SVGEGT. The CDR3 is CASSLGTADIQYF. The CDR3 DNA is TGTGCCAGCAGTCTCGGGACAGCGGACATTCAGTACTTC.

The CDR3 nucleotides are TGCGCCAGCAGCCACGCCGGGACAGCGAGACGGGGCTACACCTTC. Encoded protein: CASSHAGTARRGYTF. V usage is TRBV4-3 and J usage is TRBJ1-2; TRBD1 agrees at 7 bases. In germline, CDR1 is LGHNA, CDR2 YSLEER. V lost 3 bases and J lost 8; bases outside the gene matches: 12. The CDR3 spans 15 residues.

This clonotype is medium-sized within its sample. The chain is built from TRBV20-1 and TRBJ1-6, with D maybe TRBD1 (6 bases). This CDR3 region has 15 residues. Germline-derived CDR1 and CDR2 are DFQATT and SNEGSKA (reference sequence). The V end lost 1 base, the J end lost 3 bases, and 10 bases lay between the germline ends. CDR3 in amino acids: CSARVGGNYNSPLHF. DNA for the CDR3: TGCAGTGCTAGAGTAGGGGGGAACTATAATTCACCCCTCCACTTT.

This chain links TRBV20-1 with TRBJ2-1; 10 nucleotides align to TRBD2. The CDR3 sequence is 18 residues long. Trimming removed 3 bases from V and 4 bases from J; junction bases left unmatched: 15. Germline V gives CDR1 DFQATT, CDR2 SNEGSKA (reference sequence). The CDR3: CSASPTPLAGALYNEQFF. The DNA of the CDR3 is TGCAGTGCTAGCCCAACCCCGCTAGCGGGGGCCCTTTACAATGAGCAGTTCTTC.

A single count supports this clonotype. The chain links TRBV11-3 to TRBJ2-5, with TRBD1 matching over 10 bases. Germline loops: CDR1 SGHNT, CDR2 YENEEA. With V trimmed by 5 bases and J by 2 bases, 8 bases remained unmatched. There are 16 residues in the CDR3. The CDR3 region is CASSPGQGFFQETQYF. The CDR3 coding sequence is TGTGCCAGCAGCCCGGGACAGGGGTTCTTTCAAGAGACCCAGTACTTC.

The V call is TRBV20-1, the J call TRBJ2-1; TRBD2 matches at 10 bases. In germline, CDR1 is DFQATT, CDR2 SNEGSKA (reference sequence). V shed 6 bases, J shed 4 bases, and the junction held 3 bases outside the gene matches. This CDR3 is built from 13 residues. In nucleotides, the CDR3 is TGCAGTGCCAATAGCGGGGGGTACAATGAGCAGTTCTTC. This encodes CSANSGGYNEQFF.

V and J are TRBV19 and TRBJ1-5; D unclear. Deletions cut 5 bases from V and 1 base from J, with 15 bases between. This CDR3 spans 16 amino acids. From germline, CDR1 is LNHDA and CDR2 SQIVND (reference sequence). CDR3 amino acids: CASSPWTVLSNQPQHF. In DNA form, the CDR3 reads TGTGCCAGTAGTCCCTGGACGGTCTTGAGCAATCAGCCCCAGCATTTT.

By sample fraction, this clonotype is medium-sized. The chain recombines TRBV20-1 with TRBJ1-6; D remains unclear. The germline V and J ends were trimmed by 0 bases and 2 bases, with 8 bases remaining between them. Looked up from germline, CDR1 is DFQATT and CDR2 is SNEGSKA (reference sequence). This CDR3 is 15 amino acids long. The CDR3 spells CSARDQQTYNSPLHF. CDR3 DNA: TGCAGTGCTAGAGATCAGCAGACCTATAATTCACCCCTCCACTTT.

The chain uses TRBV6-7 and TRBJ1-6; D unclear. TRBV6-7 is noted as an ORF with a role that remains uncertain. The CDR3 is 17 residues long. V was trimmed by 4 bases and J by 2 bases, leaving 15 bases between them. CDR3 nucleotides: TGTGCCAGCAGTTCACTTTGGGGTTTCCCCTATAATTCACCCCTCCACTTT. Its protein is CASSSLWGFPYNSPLHF.

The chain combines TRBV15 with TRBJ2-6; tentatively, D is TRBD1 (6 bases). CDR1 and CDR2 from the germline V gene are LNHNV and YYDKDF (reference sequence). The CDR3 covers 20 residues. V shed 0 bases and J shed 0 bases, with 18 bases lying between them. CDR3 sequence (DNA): TGTGCCACCAGCAGAGAAGAGGCGACAGGATGGAGCTCTGGGGCCAACGTCCTGACTTTC. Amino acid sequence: CATSREEATGWSSGANVLTF.